The 9 T cell receptor beta chains listed next were all sequenced from one sample in a study of brain T cells in children with intractable seizures. The table came from immunoSEQ multiplex PCR; TCRdb's copy has only in-frame clones and leaves some out. The data contain about 80,000 clones, around nine tenths of them singletons. The sample consisted of peripheral blood, taken at surgery. Receptor source: a girl aged 2 to 10 with Rasmussen encephalitis and intractable seizures.

This clone was counted a single time. The sample contains more than one DNA sequence encoding this CDR3. The chain links TRBV5-1 to TRBJ2-5; the D is unclear. The CDR3 runs to 11 residues. CDR1 and CDR2 (germline): SGHRS, YFSETQ. V was clipped by 2 bases and J by 2 bases, with 1 base between them. CDR3 amino acids: CASSFQETQYF. CDR3 DNA sequence: TGCGCCAGCAGCTTTCAAGAGACCCAGTACTTC.

This clone appeared a single time. CDR3 nucleotide sequence: TGTGCCAGCAGCTATATACGGACAGCACAAGAGACCCAGTACTTC. This translates into CASSYIRTAQETQYF. The chain recombines TRBV11-3 with TRBJ2-5; D might be TRBD1 (6 bases). Germline lookup yields CDR1 SGHNT and CDR2 YENEEA. This CDR3 is 15 amino acids long. The V and J ends lost 4 bases and 2 bases respectively, with 14 bases between them.

The V gene is TRBV27, the J gene TRBJ1-3, with D unclear. CDR1 is MNHEY and CDR2 is SMNVEV in the germline V gene (reference sequence). V lost 3 bases to trimming and J lost 2 bases, with 8 bases between them. The CDR3 extends over 14 amino acids. CDR3 loop: CASSFNPTGNTIYF. The CDR3 DNA sequence: TGTGCCAGCAGTTTCAACCCAACTGGAAACACCATATATTTT.

V gene TRBV6-5 combines with J gene TRBJ2-1; D remains unclear. Trimming cost V 2 bases and J 4 bases, with 9 bases left between them. The CDR3 extends over 14 amino acids. The germline CDR1 and CDR2 sequences are MNHEY and SVGAGI. The CDR3 DNA follows: TGTGCCAGCAGTTACGGCGGCGAGTACAATGAGCAGTTCTTC. Translating gives CASSYGGEYNEQFF.

The rearrangement uses TRBV6-1 and TRBJ1-1, with a weak D call TRBD1 (5 bases). Germline CDR1 reads MNHNS; CDR2 reads SASEGT. The CDR3 has 13 residues. Trimming removed 1 base from V and 4 bases from J, with 7 bases in between. The CDR3, as DNA: TGTGCCAGCAGTGAAGACGGGGGCACTGAAGCTTTCTTT. Translation: CASSEDGGTEAFF.

This clone was seen a single time. J is TRBJ2-5 and V is TRBV29-1, with 7 bases aligning to TRBD1. CDR3 length: 16 amino acids. V was clipped by 8 bases and J by 3 bases; unmatched bases: 18. In germline, CDR1 is SQVTM, CDR2 ANQGSEA. In DNA form, the CDR3 reads TGCAGCTGTAGGGGGCTAGAGACGGCCCGAGAAGAGACCCAGTACTTC. Translating gives CSCRGLETAREETQYF.

The sample holds one count of this clone. The chain carries TRBV9 and TRBJ1-2, with a weak D call TRBD1 (6 bases). Trimming removed 5 bases at V and 4 bases at J, with 12 bases between. CDR3 length: 13 residues. Germline V gene sequence: CDR1 SGDLS, CDR2 YYNGEE. CDR3 bases: TGTGCCAGCAGTGAAGGACAGAGCTATGGCTACACCTTC. Translating gives CASSEGQSYGYTF.

This clone has only one observation. The rearrangement joins TRBV7-5 to TRBJ1-1. TRBV7-5 is a pseudogene segment. CDR3 length: 14 residues. The CDR3: CVRSLIGAGSEAFF. DNA for the CDR3: TGTGTCAGAAGCTTAATTGGCGCAGGGAGTGAAGCTTTCTTT.

The CDR3 here is CASSLRTATDETQYF. CDR3 nucleotide sequence: TGTGCCAGCAGCCTCCGGACGGCGACGGATGAGACCCAGTACTTC. V usage is TRBV7-9 and J usage is TRBJ2-5; D is unresolved. The length of the CDR3 is 15 residues. Germline CDR1 and CDR2: SEHNR and FQNEAQ (reference sequence). Deletions cut 5 bases from V and 5 bases from J, with 18 bases between. The entire variable domain, with the rest obtained from reference TRBV7-9 and TRBJ2-5, is as follows: DTGVSQNPRHKITKRGQNVTFRCDPISEHNRLYWYRQTLGQGPEFLTYFQNEAQLEKSRLLSDRFSAERPKGSFSTLEIQRTEQGDSAMYLCASSLRTATDETQYFGPGTRLLVL.